This T cell receptor (beta chain) was observed in a study of OX40 agonist ivuxolimab in advanced cancers. Overall study: Treatment of patients was with ivuxolimab, an agonistic anti-OX40 (CD134) antibody. Patients were infused with ivuxolimab every 2 weeks at 0.01 to 10 mg/kg. The dose-escalation group included hepatocellular carcinoma, melanoma, renal cell carcinoma and head and neck cancer.

TCRdb keeps only in-frame clones here, not all; method: immunoSEQ multiplex PCR. This sample has approximately 13,000 clones, with over 75% found just once. Germline V gene lookup returns CDR1 SNHLY and CDR2 FYNNEI. The CDR3 has 15 residues. V was pared by 5 bases and J by 0 bases, with 10 bases between. The chain links TRBV2 to TRBJ1-4, with D tentatively TRBD1 (6 bases). This material consisted of CD4+ or CD8+ T cells sorted from blood, taken in a trial of the OX40 agonist ivuxolimab. The receptor was derived from an adult with an advanced solid tumor such as melanoma, head and neck, liver or kidney cancer. CDR3 nucleotide sequence: TGTGCCAGCAGTCGGACAGATACAACTAATGAAAAACTGTTTTTT. Amino acids: CASSRTDTTNEKLFF.